This TCR beta chain was sequenced for a study of shared clonotypes between healthy human individuals. Trimming took 6 bases from V and 5 from J, leaving 15 bases between them. Germline V gene sequence: CDR1 ENHRY, CDR2 SYGVKD. The CDR3 is made up of 14 amino acids. Authors' data handling: Filtering differed since immunoSEQ provided only junctions, with no quality scores. Here immunoSEQ multiplex PCR was the method, and the copy in TCRdb shows in-frame clones only, minus some. The DNA was the basis for D and trimming; V, J and clone size are from that table. The sample has about 490,000 clones, 81% seen once; the top ten hold about 13%.

The sequenced sample was PBMCs. This sequence joins TRBV10-3 and TRBJ2-3, with a weak D call TRBD2 (6 bases). The clonotype originates from a middle-aged woman in good health. Some clones in this sample may be carry-over from other donors' samples. CDR3 sequence: CAIRPGEAGDTQYF. The CDR3 region has the DNA TGTGCCATCAGGCCGGGGGAAGCTGGAGATACGCAGTATTTT.